This is a list of T cell receptor beta chains from one sample in a study of early T cells in non-severe SARS-CoV-2 infection. From the 5' RACE reads, TCRdb called clonotypes with MiXCR, one entry per CDR3 protein. The table includes some 87,000 distinct CDR3 sequences, roughly 15% detected once. Sequenced: whole blood. Every receptor here comes from an adult who was a healthcare worker with PCR-confirmed SARS-CoV-2 infection or an uninfected control (not recorded which). CDR3s include the opening cysteine and the closing phenylalanine or tryptophan. The order of the fields is V gene, J gene, D gene, clone size, CDR3 DNA, CDR3 protein. The D gene is left open where the match is weak. Size is omitted from some rows. Given values are once, few, many or a class for expanded clones.

v_call: TRBV30
j_call: TRBJ1-2
d_call: -
clone_size: -
cdr3_nt: TGTGCCTGGAGTGTGGGTACGGGGGGCAGAGGTTATGGCTACACCTTC
cdr3_aa: CAWSVGTGGRGYGYTF

v_call: TRBV12-3/TRBV12-4
j_call: TRBJ1-1
d_call: -
clone_size: few
cdr3_nt: TGTGCCAGCACCTCAGGGGCCCGAGCTTTCTTT
cdr3_aa: CASTSGARAFF

v_call: TRBV11-2
j_call: TRBJ2-4
d_call: -
clone_size: many
cdr3_nt: TGTGCCAGCAGCTTAATACCCGCCGTGGTAACGGTAAAAAACATTCAGTACTTC
cdr3_aa: CASSLIPAVVTVKNIQYF

v_call: TRBV7-2
j_call: TRBJ2-3
d_call: -
clone_size: -
cdr3_nt: TGTGCCAGCAGCCTCGGGCTAGGCGGTCCGCAGTATTTT
cdr3_aa: CASSLGLGGPQYF

v_call: TRBV9
j_call: TRBJ2-2
d_call: -
clone_size: few
cdr3_nt: TGTGCCAGCAGCGAGGAGGGGGCGAGCACCGGGGAGCTGTTTTTT
cdr3_aa: CASSEEGASTGELFF

v_call: TRBV20-1
j_call: TRBJ2-3
d_call: TRBD2
clone_size: many
cdr3_nt: TGCAGTGCTAGTGTGTCGGAGACTAGCGGGGGTTTAGATACGCAGTATTTT
cdr3_aa: CSASVSETSGGLDTQYF

v_call: TRBV10-2
j_call: TRBJ2-3
d_call: -
clone_size: -
cdr3_nt: TGCGCCAGCAGTGAGAGGGGGGGCCCCACAGATACGCAGTATTTT
cdr3_aa: CASSERGGPTDTQYF

v_call: TRBV11-2
j_call: TRBJ2-7
d_call: -
clone_size: -
cdr3_nt: TGTGCCAGCAGCTTAGGAGTAGCAGGGGCACACTACGAGCAGTACTTC
cdr3_aa: CASSLGVAGAHYEQYF

v_call: TRBV13
j_call: TRBJ1-6
d_call: TRBD1
clone_size: many
cdr3_nt: TGTGCCAGCAGCCCGACAGGGGCAACCAATTCACCCCTCCACTTT
cdr3_aa: CASSPTGATNSPLHF

v_call: TRBV7-6
j_call: TRBJ2-7
d_call: TRBD2
clone_size: many
cdr3_nt: TGTGCCAGCAGCTCGCTGGGGGGGAAATCCATCTACGAGCAGTACTTC
cdr3_aa: CASSSLGGKSIYEQYF

v_call: TRBV25-1
j_call: TRBJ1-6
d_call: TRBD1
clone_size: many
cdr3_nt: TGTGCCAGCTCCGGGACAGCGAATTCACCCCTCCACTTT
cdr3_aa: CASSGTANSPLHF

v_call: TRBV27
j_call: TRBJ2-5
d_call: -
clone_size: -
cdr3_nt: TGTGCCAGCACCCAAGACGGGTTCTCAAGAGAGACCCAGTACTTC
cdr3_aa: CASTQDGFSRETQYF

v_call: TRBV4-1
j_call: TRBJ2-1
d_call: TRBD2
clone_size: many
cdr3_nt: TGCGCCAGCAGCCAGGGACTATCGGCTGGGGAGTTCTTC
cdr3_aa: CASSQGLSAGEFF

v_call: TRBV7-6
j_call: TRBJ2-3
d_call: TRBD1
clone_size: once
cdr3_nt: TGTGCCAGCAGCTTAGAGACAGGGCGTACGCAGTATTTT
cdr3_aa: CASSLETGRTQYF

v_call: TRBV20-1
j_call: TRBJ1-2
d_call: TRBD1
clone_size: few
cdr3_nt: TGCAGTGCTAGTGGGCCGGGACAGGGATCGGTAGGCTACACCTTC
cdr3_aa: CSASGPGQGSVGYTF

v_call: TRBV6-1
j_call: TRBJ1-6
d_call: -
clone_size: few
cdr3_nt: TGTGCCAGCAATCTGAATTCACCCCTCCACTTT
cdr3_aa: CASNLNSPLHF

v_call: TRBV7-9
j_call: TRBJ2-7
d_call: TRBD2
clone_size: few
cdr3_nt: TGTGCCAGCAGCTTAGCTACTAGCGGGGGGACCTACGAGCAGTACTTC
cdr3_aa: CASSLATSGGTYEQYF

v_call: TRBV6-1
j_call: TRBJ2-5
d_call: -
clone_size: many
cdr3_nt: TGTGCCAGCAGTGGGACAGAACGAGAGACCCAGTACTTC
cdr3_aa: CASSGTERETQYF

v_call: TRBV27
j_call: TRBJ2-7
d_call: -
clone_size: many
cdr3_nt: TGTGCCAGCATCCCGGGGCCGGACGAGCAGTACTTC
cdr3_aa: CASIPGPDEQYF

v_call: TRBV9
j_call: TRBJ2-2
d_call: -
clone_size: few
cdr3_nt: TGTGCCAGCAGCGTAGTGGTAGGCCAGGGACCCGGGGAGCTGTTTTTT
cdr3_aa: CASSVVVGQGPGELFF

v_call: TRBV20-1
j_call: TRBJ2-1
d_call: TRBD2
clone_size: few
cdr3_nt: TGCAGTGCTAGAGACCCGGGACTAGTCAATGAGCAGTTCTTC
cdr3_aa: CSARDPGLVNEQFF

v_call: TRBV6-2/TRBV6-3
j_call: TRBJ1-5
d_call: -
clone_size: few
cdr3_nt: TGTGCCAGCGGCTGGGCGGGCAAAGTCAATCAGCCCCAGCATTTT
cdr3_aa: CASGWAGKVNQPQHF

v_call: TRBV19
j_call: TRBJ1-2
d_call: -
clone_size: -
cdr3_nt: TGTGCCAGTAGTTCCCGGTCGCCCCTTAACTATGGCTACACCTTC
cdr3_aa: CASSSRSPLNYGYTF

v_call: TRBV2
j_call: TRBJ1-6
d_call: -
clone_size: -
cdr3_nt: TGTGCCAGCAGTGCAGGGTCACCCCTCCACTTT
cdr3_aa: CASSAGSPLHF

v_call: TRBV12-3/TRBV12-4
j_call: TRBJ2-2
d_call: TRBD2
clone_size: -
cdr3_nt: TGTGCCAGCACCCCCCTAGCGGGGCCTATAACCGGGGAGCTGTTTTTT
cdr3_aa: CASTPLAGPITGELFF

v_call: TRBV30
j_call: TRBJ2-7
d_call: -
clone_size: many
cdr3_nt: TGTGCCTGGAGTGTACGTGGATCCCACGAGCAGTACTTC
cdr3_aa: CAWSVRGSHEQYF

v_call: TRBV6-5
j_call: TRBJ2-7
d_call: TRBD1
clone_size: -
cdr3_nt: TGTGCCAGCAAAAGACAGGGGTCGAACTACGAGCAGTACTTC
cdr3_aa: CASKRQGSNYEQYF

v_call: TRBV12-3/TRBV12-4
j_call: TRBJ2-3
d_call: TRBD2
clone_size: many
cdr3_nt: TGTGCCAGCAGCTTGGGACGGGGGGGCGCAGATACGCAGTATTTT
cdr3_aa: CASSLGRGGADTQYF

v_call: TRBV7-9
j_call: TRBJ2-2
d_call: -
clone_size: many
cdr3_nt: TGTGCCAGCAGCCCGACCAATACAGGGAACGGGGAGCTGTTTTTT
cdr3_aa: CASSPTNTGNGELFF

v_call: TRBV12-3/TRBV12-4
j_call: TRBJ1-1
d_call: -
clone_size: few
cdr3_nt: TGTGCCAGCAGTTTTGGCGGGTACACTGAAGCTTTCTTT
cdr3_aa: CASSFGGYTEAFF

v_call: TRBV12-3/TRBV12-4
j_call: TRBJ2-7
d_call: TRBD2
clone_size: -
cdr3_nt: TGTGCCAGCAGTTCCAGCGGGGGTTCCTACGAGCAGTACTTC
cdr3_aa: CASSSSGGSYEQYF

v_call: TRBV12-3/TRBV12-4
j_call: TRBJ1-5
d_call: -
clone_size: -
cdr3_nt: TGTGCCAGCAGTTTTGTTAGCAATCAGCCCCAGCATTTT
cdr3_aa: CASSFVSNQPQHF

v_call: TRBV4-3
j_call: TRBJ2-1
d_call: -
clone_size: -
cdr3_nt: TGCGCCAGCAGCCAAGATCTGGGTAATGAGCAGTTCTTC
cdr3_aa: CASSQDLGNEQFF

v_call: TRBV19
j_call: TRBJ1-5
d_call: -
clone_size: -
cdr3_nt: TGTGCCAGTAGTGCCCTAGCCCGACAGCGGGATCAGCCCCAGCATTTT
cdr3_aa: CASSALARQRDQPQHF

v_call: TRBV20-1
j_call: TRBJ1-2
d_call: -
clone_size: few
cdr3_nt: TGCAGTGCTGAGACCCTGAGAGATCCCGGTGGTGGCTACACCTTC
cdr3_aa: CSAETLRDPGGGYTF

v_call: TRBV7-9
j_call: TRBJ1-2
d_call: -
clone_size: few
cdr3_nt: TGTGCCAGCAGCACGAGACTGAATGGCTACACCTTC
cdr3_aa: CASSTRLNGYTF

v_call: TRBV6-1
j_call: TRBJ1-1
d_call: -
clone_size: -
cdr3_nt: TGTGCCAGCACTGGGGTTGGCAGGCGAGCTTTCTTT
cdr3_aa: CASTGVGRRAFF

v_call: TRBV9
j_call: TRBJ1-4
d_call: TRBD1
clone_size: -
cdr3_nt: TGTGCCAGCAGCCCGGGACAGAACGGCTTTAATGAAAAACTGTTTTTT
cdr3_aa: CASSPGQNGFNEKLFF

v_call: TRBV12-5
j_call: TRBJ2-7
d_call: TRBD2
clone_size: few
cdr3_nt: TGTGCTAGTTTCGGGGGACTACCCTACGAGCAGTACTTC
cdr3_aa: CASFGGLPYEQYF

v_call: TRBV20-1
j_call: TRBJ1-6
d_call: TRBD1
clone_size: few
cdr3_nt: TGCAGTGCTAGAAAGACAGGGGTCGATAATTCACCCCTCCACTTT
cdr3_aa: CSARKTGVDNSPLHF

v_call: TRBV7-3
j_call: TRBJ2-2
d_call: -
clone_size: many
cdr3_nt: TGTGCCAGCAGCTTCTCACACACCGGGGAGCTGTTTTTT
cdr3_aa: CASSFSHTGELFF

v_call: TRBV10-1
j_call: TRBJ2-2
d_call: -
clone_size: many
cdr3_nt: TGCGCCAGCTCTCCTTCCGGGCGCACCGGGGAGCTGTTTTTT
cdr3_aa: CASSPSGRTGELFF

v_call: TRBV6-6
j_call: TRBJ2-2
d_call: TRBD1
clone_size: many
cdr3_nt: TGTGCCAGCAGTTACCCGGGACAGGGCACCGGGGAGCTGTTTTTT
cdr3_aa: CASSYPGQGTGELFF

v_call: TRBV12-3/TRBV12-4
j_call: TRBJ1-6
d_call: TRBD1
clone_size: many
cdr3_nt: TGTGCCAGCAGTTCGGGACAGGGCAATTCACCCCTCCACTTT
cdr3_aa: CASSSGQGNSPLHF

v_call: TRBV7-2
j_call: TRBJ1-6
d_call: -
clone_size: -
cdr3_nt: TGTGCCAGCAGCTCAAGTGGGGCTAGTTCCTATAATTCACCCCTCCACTTT
cdr3_aa: CASSSSGASSYNSPLHF

v_call: TRBV20-1
j_call: TRBJ2-5
d_call: TRBD1
clone_size: few
cdr3_nt: TGCAGTGCAAGGGACCGACAGGGCCGAGAGACCCAGTACTTC
cdr3_aa: CSARDRQGRETQYF